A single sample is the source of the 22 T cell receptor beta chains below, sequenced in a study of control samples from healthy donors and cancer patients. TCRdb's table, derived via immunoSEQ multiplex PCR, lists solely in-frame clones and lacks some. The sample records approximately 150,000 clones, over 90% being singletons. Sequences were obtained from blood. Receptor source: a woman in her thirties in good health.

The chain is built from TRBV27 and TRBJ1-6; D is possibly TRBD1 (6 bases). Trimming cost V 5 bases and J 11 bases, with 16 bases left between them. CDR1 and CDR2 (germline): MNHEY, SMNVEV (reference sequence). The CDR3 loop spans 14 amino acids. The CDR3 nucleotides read TGTGCCAGCAGTCCCGGGGGCTCCGGGACACCCCTCCACTTT. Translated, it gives CASSPGGSGTPLHF.

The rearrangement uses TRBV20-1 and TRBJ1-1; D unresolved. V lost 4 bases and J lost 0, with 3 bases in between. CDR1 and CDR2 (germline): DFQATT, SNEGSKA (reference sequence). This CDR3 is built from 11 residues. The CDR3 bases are TGCAGTGCTACAATGAACACTGAAGCTTTCTTT. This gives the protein CSATMNTEAFF.

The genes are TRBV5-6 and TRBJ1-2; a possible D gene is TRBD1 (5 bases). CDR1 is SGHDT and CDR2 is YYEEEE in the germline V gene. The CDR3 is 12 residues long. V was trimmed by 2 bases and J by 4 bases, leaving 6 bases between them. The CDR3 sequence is CASSFDSYGYTF. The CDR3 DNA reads TGTGCCAGCAGCTTCGACAGCTATGGCTACACCTTC.

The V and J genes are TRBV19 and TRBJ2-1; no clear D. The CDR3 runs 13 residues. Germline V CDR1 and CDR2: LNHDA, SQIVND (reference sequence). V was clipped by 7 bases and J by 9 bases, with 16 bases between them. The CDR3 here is CASTVDPSREQFF. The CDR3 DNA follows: TGTGCCAGTACAGTGGACCCTTCCCGTGAGCAGTTCTTC.

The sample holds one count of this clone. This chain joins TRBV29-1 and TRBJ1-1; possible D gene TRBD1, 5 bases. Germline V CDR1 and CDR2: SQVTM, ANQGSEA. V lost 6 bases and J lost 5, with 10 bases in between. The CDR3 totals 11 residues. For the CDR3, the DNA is TGCAGCGTAGGGACCGGGACTGAAGCTTTCTTT. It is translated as CSVGTGTEAFF.

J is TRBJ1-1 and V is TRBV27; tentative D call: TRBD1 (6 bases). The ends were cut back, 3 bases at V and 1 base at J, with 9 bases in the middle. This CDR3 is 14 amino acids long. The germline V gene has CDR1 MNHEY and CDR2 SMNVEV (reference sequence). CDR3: CASSLRDKNTEAFF. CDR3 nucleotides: TGTGCCAGCAGTTTGCGGGACAAGAACACTGAAGCTTTCTTT.

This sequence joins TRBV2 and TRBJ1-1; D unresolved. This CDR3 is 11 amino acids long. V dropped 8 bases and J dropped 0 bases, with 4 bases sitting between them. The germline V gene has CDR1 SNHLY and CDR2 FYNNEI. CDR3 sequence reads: CASELNTEAFF. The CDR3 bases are TGTGCCAGCGAGTTGAACACTGAAGCTTTCTTT. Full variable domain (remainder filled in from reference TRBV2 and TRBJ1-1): EPEVTQTPSHQVTQMGQEVILRCVPISNHLYFYWYRQILGQKVEFLVSFYNNEISEKSEIFDDQFSVERPDGSNFTLKIRSTKLEDSAMYFCASELNTEAFFGQGTRLTVV.

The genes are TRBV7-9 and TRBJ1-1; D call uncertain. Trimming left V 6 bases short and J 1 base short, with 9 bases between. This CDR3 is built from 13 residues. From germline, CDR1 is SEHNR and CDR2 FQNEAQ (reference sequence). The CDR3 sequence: CASRRTGNTEAFF. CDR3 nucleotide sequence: TGTGCCAGCAGACGGACGGGGAACACTGAAGCTTTCTTT.

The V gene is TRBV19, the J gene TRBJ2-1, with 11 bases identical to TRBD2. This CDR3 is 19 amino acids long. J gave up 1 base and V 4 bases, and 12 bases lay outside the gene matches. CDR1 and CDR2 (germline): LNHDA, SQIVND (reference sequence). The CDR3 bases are TGTGCCAGTAGTACCCGGGACCAGACTAGCGGGGATTCCTACAATGAGCAGTTCTTC. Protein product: CASSTRDQTSGDSYNEQFF. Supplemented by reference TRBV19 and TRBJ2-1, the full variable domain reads DGGITQSPKYLFRKEGQNVTLSCEQNLNHDAMYWYRQDPGQGLRLIYYSQIVNDFQKGDIAEGYSVSREKKESFPLTVTSAQKNPTAFYLCASSTRDQTSGDSYNEQFFGPGTRLTVL.

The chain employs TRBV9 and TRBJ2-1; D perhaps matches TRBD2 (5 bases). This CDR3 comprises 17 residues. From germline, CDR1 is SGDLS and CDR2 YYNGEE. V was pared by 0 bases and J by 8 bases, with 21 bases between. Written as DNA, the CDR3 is TGTGCCAGCAGCGTAGGAGGGCTTGGGATATTGAGGTATGAGCAGTTCTTC. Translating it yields CASSVGGLGILRYEQFF.

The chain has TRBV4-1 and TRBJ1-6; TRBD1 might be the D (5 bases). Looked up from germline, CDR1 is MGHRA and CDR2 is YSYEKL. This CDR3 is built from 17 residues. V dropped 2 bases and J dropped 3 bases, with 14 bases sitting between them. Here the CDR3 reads CASSQTDSVGYNSPLHF. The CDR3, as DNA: TGCGCCAGCAGCCAAACAGACAGTGTCGGCTATAATTCACCCCTCCACTTT.

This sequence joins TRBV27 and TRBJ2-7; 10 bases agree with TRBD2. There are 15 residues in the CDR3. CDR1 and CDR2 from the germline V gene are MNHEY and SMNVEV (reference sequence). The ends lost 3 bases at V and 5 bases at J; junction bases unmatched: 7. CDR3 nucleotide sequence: TGTGCCAGCAGTTTTGGAGCGGGAGGGCCGGACGAGCAGTACTTC. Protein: CASSFGAGGPDEQYF.

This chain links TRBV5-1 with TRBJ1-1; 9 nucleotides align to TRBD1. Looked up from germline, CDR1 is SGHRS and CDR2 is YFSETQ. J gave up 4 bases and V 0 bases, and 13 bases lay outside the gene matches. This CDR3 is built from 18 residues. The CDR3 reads CASSLGPGQGGGTTEAFF. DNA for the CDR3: TGCGCCAGCAGCTTGGGTCCGGGACAGGGAGGGGGGACCACTGAAGCTTTCTTT.

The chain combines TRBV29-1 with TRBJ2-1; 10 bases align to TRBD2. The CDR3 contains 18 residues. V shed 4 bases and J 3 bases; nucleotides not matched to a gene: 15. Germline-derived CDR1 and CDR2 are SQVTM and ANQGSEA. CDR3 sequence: CSVVMVLAGASSYNEQFF. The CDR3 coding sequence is TGCAGCGTTGTAATGGTGCTAGCGGGGGCCAGCAGCTACAATGAGCAGTTCTTC.

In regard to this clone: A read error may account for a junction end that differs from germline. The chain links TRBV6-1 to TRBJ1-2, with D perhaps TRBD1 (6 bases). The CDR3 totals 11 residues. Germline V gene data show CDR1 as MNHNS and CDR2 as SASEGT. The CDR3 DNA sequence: TGTGCCAGCAGTGAACGGAGGACAGAGAACTTC. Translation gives CASSERRTENF.

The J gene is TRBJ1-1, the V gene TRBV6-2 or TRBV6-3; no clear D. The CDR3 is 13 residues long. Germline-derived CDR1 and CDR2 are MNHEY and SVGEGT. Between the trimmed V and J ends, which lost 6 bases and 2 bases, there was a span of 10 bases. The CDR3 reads CASSPTLNTEAFF. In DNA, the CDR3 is TGTGCCAGCAGCCCGACACTTAACACTGAAGCTTTCTTT.

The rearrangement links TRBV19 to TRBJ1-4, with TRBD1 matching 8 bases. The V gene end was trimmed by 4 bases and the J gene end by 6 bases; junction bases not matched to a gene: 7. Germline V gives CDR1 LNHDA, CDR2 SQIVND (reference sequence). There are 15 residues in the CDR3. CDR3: CASSRTTGDYEKLFF. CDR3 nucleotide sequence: TGTGCCAGTAGTAGGACGACAGGGGATTATGAAAAACTGTTTTTT.

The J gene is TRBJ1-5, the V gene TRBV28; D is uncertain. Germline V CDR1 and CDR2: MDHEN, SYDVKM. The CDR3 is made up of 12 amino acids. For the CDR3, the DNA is TGTGCTACAAGACGGATCAATCAGCCCCAGCATTTT. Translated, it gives CATRRINQPQHF.

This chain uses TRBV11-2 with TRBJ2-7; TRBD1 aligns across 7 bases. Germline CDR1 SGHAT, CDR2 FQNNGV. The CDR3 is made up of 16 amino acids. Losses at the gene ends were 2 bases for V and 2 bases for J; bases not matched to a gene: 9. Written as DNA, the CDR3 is TGTGCCAGCAGCTTATTCTCCGGGACAGCGCCCTACGAGCAGTACTTC. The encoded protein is CASSLFSGTAPYEQYF.

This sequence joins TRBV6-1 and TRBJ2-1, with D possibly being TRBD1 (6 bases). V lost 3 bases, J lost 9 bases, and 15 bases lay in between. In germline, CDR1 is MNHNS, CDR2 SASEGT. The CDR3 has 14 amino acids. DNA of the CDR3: TGTGCCAGCAGTGAGTCAGGGGAGAGGAGTGAGCAGTTCTTC. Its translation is CASSESGERSEQFF.

CDR3 protein: CASSRQGLPQYF. The CDR3 coding sequence is TGTGCCAGCAGTCGACAGGGGCTGCCCCAGTACTTC. The V call is TRBV28, the J call TRBJ2-5, with 8 bases identical to TRBD1. Losses at the gene ends were 5 bases for V and 9 bases for J; bases not matched to a gene: 5. The CDR3 contains 12 residues. Germline loops: CDR1 MDHEN, CDR2 SYDVKM.

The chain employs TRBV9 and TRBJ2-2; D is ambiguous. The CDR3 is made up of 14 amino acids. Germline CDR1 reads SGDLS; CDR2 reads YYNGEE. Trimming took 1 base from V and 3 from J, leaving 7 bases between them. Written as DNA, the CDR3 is TGTGCCAGCAGCGTACTGCAGGACACCGGGGAGCTGTTTTTT. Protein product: CASSVLQDTGELFF. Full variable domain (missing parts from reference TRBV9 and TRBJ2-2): DSGVTQTPKHLITATGQRVTLRCSPRSGDLSVYWYQQSLDQGLQFLIQYYNGEERAKGNILERFSAQQFPDLHSELNLSSLELGDSALYFCASSVLQDTGELFFGEGSRLTVL.